This TCR beta chain was profiled in a study of control samples from healthy donors and cancer patients. Germline V gene lookup returns CDR1 SGHVS and CDR2 FQNEAQ. The CDR3 length is 14 residues. V shed 4 bases, J shed 2 bases, and the junction held 1 base outside the gene matches. Using immunoSEQ multiplex PCR, the repertoire was profiled, and TCRdb retains in-frame clones only, with some absent. The sample has 85,000 to 90,000 clones, more than 75% seen once; the top ten hold more than 20%. This receptor was obtained from a young man in good health. The sample taken for sequencing was blood. The chain has TRBV7-8 and TRBJ1-4, with 7 bases aligning to TRBD1. The CDR3 DNA reads as TGTGCCAGCAGCTGGGACAGTACTAATGAAAAACTGTTTTTT. Its protein product is CASSWDSTNEKLFF.